This is a list of T cell receptor beta chains from one sample in a study of prognosis after radiotherapy for stage I lung cancer. TCRdb re-called the multiplex PCR reads through MiXCR, storing one row per CDR3 protein. The table records more than 30,000 distinct CDR3 sequences, 35% to 45% of them present only once. Sample: PBMCs, taken before or after stereotactic body radiation therapy (not recorded which). The receptors were gathered from a donor over 45 with non-small cell lung cancer. The CDR3 runs from the conserved cysteine through the conserved F or W. The order of the fields is V gene, J gene, CDR3 protein.

TRBV27	TRBJ2-7	CASSADLSEQYF
TRBV11-3	TRBJ2-2	CASRGGTGEPGELFF
TRBV28	TRBJ2-1	CASSLGPQYEQFF
TRBV6-1	TRBJ1-6	CASSKEGGIGSPLQF
TRBV19	TRBJ2-5	CASRRSGPGEGETQYF
TRBV6-1	TRBJ2-3	CASTRRLQWGSTDTQYF
TRBV7-2	TRBJ1-5	CASSFYRSPQHF
TRBV19	TRBJ1-4	CASSIDRDEKLFF
TRBV6-1	TRBJ2-2	CASPGRQGNTGELFF
TRBV6-2/TRBV6-3	TRBJ1-1	CASRRSFYGTGGAVPEAFF
TRBV9	TRBJ1-1	CASSMGTVGEAFF